The 19 T cell receptor beta chains listed next were all sequenced from one sample in a study of T cells in Graves' hyperthyroidism and ophthalmopathy. Amplification of TCR beta CDR3 regions was performed using RNA transcripts as template. HTBI primers were used for first-round RT-PCR of the TCR CDR3. TCRdb reprocessed the multiplex PCR reads via MiXCR and lists one record per CDR3 protein. The data show about 690,000 distinct CDR3 sequences, around 16% seen once. Sequencing was done on a sample of blood. The receptors derive from a man aged 50-59 years with Graves' hyperthyroidism.

This clonotype was seen many times. The chain is built from TRBV20-1 and TRBJ2-3; weak D call: TRBD2 (6 bases). CDR3 size: 15 residues. V dropped 0 bases and J dropped 2 bases, with 12 bases sitting between them. Germline V gives CDR1 DFQATT, CDR2 SNEGSKA (reference sequence). CDR3 sequence (DNA): TGCAGTGCTAGAGACCCGGGGCGGGACACAGATACGCAGTATTTT. Translated, it gives CSARDPGRDTDTQYF.

This clonotype was recorded at least ten times. This rearrangement joins TRBV27 to TRBJ2-1; possibly TRBD2 for D (5 bases). V was trimmed by 0 bases and J by 10 bases, leaving 10 bases between them. There are 13 residues in the CDR3. Looked up from germline, CDR1 is MNHEY and CDR2 is SMNVEV (reference sequence). In nucleotides, the CDR3 is TGTGCCAGCAGTTTATCGAAGAGAGGGGAGCAGTTCTTC. As protein: CASSLSKRGEQFF.

This clonotype was seen at least ten times. The chain recombines TRBV27 with TRBJ2-7; 8 nucleotides line up with TRBD2. Germline V gene data show CDR1 as MNHEY and CDR2 as SMNVEV (reference sequence). The CDR3 length is 14 residues. V shed 5 bases, J shed 2 bases, and the junction held 5 bases outside the gene matches. The CDR3 here is CASSAGLVAYEQYF. The CDR3 DNA follows: TGTGCCAGCAGTGCGGGACTAGTTGCCTACGAGCAGTACTTC.

The chain carries TRBV6-1 and TRBJ2-7; TRBD2 aligns across 8 bases. Germline values: CDR1 MNHNS, CDR2 SASEGT. Losses at the gene ends were 5 bases for V and 1 base for J; bases not matched to a gene: 7. The CDR3 length is 15 residues. The CDR3, as DNA: TGTGCCAGCAGTTACGTGTCTAGCGGGTCCTACGAGCAGTACTTC. Amino acid sequence: CASSYVSSGSYEQYF.

This sequence joins TRBV12-3 or TRBV12-4 and TRBJ2-7; D is uncertain. The CDR3 is 11 amino acids. V gave up 1 base and J gave up 6 bases, with 4 bases separating them. In DNA form, the CDR3 reads TGTGCCAGCAGTTTAGAGACCGAGCAGTACTTC. Protein sequence: CASSLETEQYF.

This clonotype appeared a few times. The V call is TRBV20-1, the J call TRBJ2-1, with D possibly being TRBD1 or TRBD2 (5 bases each). The CDR3 contains 12 residues. CDR1 and CDR2 from the germline V gene are DFQATT and SNEGSKA (reference sequence). Deletions cut 8 bases from V and 6 bases from J, with 14 bases between. CDR3 nucleotides: TGCAGTCCCTTAGGGGACCCCAATGAGCAGTTCTTC. Translation gives CSPLGDPNEQFF.

The chain couples TRBV18 to TRBJ2-3; TRBD2 is a possible D gene (6 bases). Trimming removed 2 bases at V and 4 bases at J, with 19 bases between. The CDR3 length is 17 residues. The germline V gene has CDR1 KGHSH and CDR2 LQKENI. Here the CDR3 reads CASSPRGDGLSADTQYF. The CDR3 DNA reads as TGTGCCAGCTCACCAAGAGGGGACGGACTATCGGCAGATACGCAGTATTTT.

This clonotype was recorded a few times. The chain is built from TRBV5-1 and TRBJ2-7, with a weak D call TRBD1 (6 bases). V lost 0 bases to trimming and J lost 5 bases, with 15 bases between them. Germline V gene lookup returns CDR1 SGHRS and CDR2 YFSETQ. This CDR3 is built from 15 residues. CDR3: CASSLAVGRGNEQYF. CDR3 DNA sequence: TGCGCCAGCAGCTTGGCCGTGGGCAGGGGAAACGAGCAGTACTTC.

Turning to this clonotype: Just one base apart from a much larger clone, this may be a read error. The rearrangement uses TRBV13 and TRBJ2-7; 14 positions match TRBD2. Germline CDR1 is PRHDT and CDR2 is FYEKMQ (reference sequence). The CDR3 has 14 amino acids. V shed 5 bases, J shed 5 bases, and the junction held 2 bases outside the gene matches. CDR3 sequence (DNA): TGTGCCAGCAGCCAGACTAGCGGGAGGGACGAGCAGTACTTC. Translating it yields CASSQTSGRDEQYF.

This clonotype has a count of ten or more. The chain employs TRBV2 and TRBJ2-7; D is possibly TRBD1 or TRBD2 (5 bases each). V lost 5 bases and J lost 2, with 13 bases in between. This CDR3 is built from 14 residues. Per germline, CDR1 SNHLY and CDR2 FYNNEI. The CDR3 coding sequence is TGTGCCAGCAGTCCCGAGTTGGGGGCCTACGAGCAGTACTTC. Amino acids: CASSPELGAYEQYF.

This clonotype was recorded at least ten times. This sequence joins TRBV7-2 and TRBJ2-7; maybe TRBD2 (6 bases). This CDR3 contains 14 residues. Germline loops: CDR1 SGHTA, CDR2 FQGNSA. Trimming removed 5 bases at V and 3 bases at J, with 14 bases between. Here the CDR3 reads CASSLGGVFYEQYF. The DNA of the CDR3 is TGTGCCAGCAGCCTCGGGGGAGTCTTCTACGAGCAGTACTTC.

The V call is TRBV19, the J call TRBJ1-5; D gene unclear. This CDR3 region has 13 residues. Deletions cut 0 bases from V and 7 bases from J, with 7 bases between. CDR1 and CDR2 (germline): LNHDA, SQIVND (reference sequence). The CDR3 loop reads CASSIDVPQPQHF. CDR3 sequence (DNA): TGTGCCAGTAGTATAGACGTCCCGCAGCCCCAGCATTTT.

CDR3 residues: CSVADRVDYGYTF. The DNA of the CDR3 is TGCAGCGTTGCGGACAGGGTGGACTATGGCTACACCTTC. The V call is TRBV29-1, the J call TRBJ1-2; 8 bases are a match to TRBD1. CDR1 and CDR2 (germline): SQVTM, ANQGSEA. V lost 4 bases and J lost 3; bases outside the gene matches: 4. This CDR3 has 13 amino acids.

As concerns this clonotype: The germline gene is not matched at one end of the junction; a read error may be the cause. The chain joins TRBV18 to TRBJ1-4, with D uncertain. The CDR3 is made up of 12 amino acids. Germline CDR1 and CDR2: KGHSH and LQKENI. The CDR3 DNA sequence: TGTGCCAGCTTCACTCGTAATGGAAAACTGTTTTTT. Residues: CASFTRNGKLFF.

This clonotype was counted at least ten times. The V and J genes are TRBV11-2 and TRBJ2-5; the match to TRBD1 covers 8 bases. With 4 bases clipped from V and 5 bases from J, the junction kept 12 bases outside the gene matches. Germline V lookup: CDR1 SGHAT, CDR2 FQNNGV. The length of the CDR3 is 16 residues. In nucleotides, the CDR3 is TGTGCCAGCAGCTCAATCCGGACAGGGATTGAGGAGACCCAGTACTTC. Translating gives CASSSIRTGIEETQYF. The full variable domain, rest sourced from reference TRBV11-2 and TRBJ2-5, is EAGVAQSPRYKIIEKRQSVAFWCNPISGHATLYWYQQILGQGPKLLIQFQNNGVVDDSQLPKDRFSAERLKGVDSTLKIQPAKLEDSAVYLCASSSIRTGIEETQYFGPGTRLLVL.

This clonotype was recorded at least ten times. This sequence joins TRBV10-1 and TRBJ2-5; 12 bases are shared with TRBD1. Germline V CDR1 and CDR2: WNHNN, SYGVQD (reference sequence). Unmatched junction bases numbered 5, after V lost 5 bases and J lost 4 bases. There are 15 residues in the CDR3. The CDR3 DNA is TGCGCCAGCAGTAAGGGACAGGGGGCGCGAGAGACCCAGTACTTC. It yields the protein CASSKGQGARETQYF.

This clonotype has at least ten counts. V and J are TRBV19 and TRBJ2-7, with no clear D. Per the germline V gene, CDR1 is LNHDA and CDR2 is SQIVND (reference sequence). The CDR3 runs 15 residues. Trimming removed 3 bases from V and 3 bases from J, with 15 bases in between. The CDR3 DNA reads as TGTGCCAGTAGTATCGACATTGGCGGCCACTACGAGCAGTACTTC. Its translation: CASSIDIGGHYEQYF.

This clonotype appeared a few times. The V and J genes are TRBV5-5 and TRBJ1-1; the D is unclear. Germline values: CDR1 SGHKS, CDR2 YYEKEE (reference sequence). The V end was cut by 4 bases, the J end by 7 bases, with 8 bases between. This CDR3 has 11 amino acids. CDR3 in DNA: TGTGCCAGCAGCCGTTTGGGTGAAGCTTTCTTT. Its protein product is CASSRLGEAFF.

There are a few counts of this clonotype. The gene calls are TRBV27 and TRBJ2-1, with 12 bases fitting TRBD2. J was trimmed by 10 bases and V by 6 bases; bases with no gene match: 7. This CDR3 is built from 14 residues. Germline CDR1 and CDR2: MNHEY and SMNVEV (reference sequence). The CDR3 protein is CASRLTSGSHEQFF. The CDR3 coding sequence is TGTGCCAGCAGACTGACTAGCGGGAGTCACGAGCAGTTCTTC.